This record looks at one T cell receptor beta chain sequence and its context. This specimen comes from a study of blood T cell repertoires in COVID-19. Study-wide background: Samples came from the United States, Italy and Spain, spanning acute and convalescent COVID-19. Sample material is recorded as cDNA or gDNA derived from T cells, B-cell-depleted T cells, or PBMCs.

Authors' methods: For nucleated cells, counts were estimated from reference gene primer amplification. Assay: immunoSEQ multiplex PCR; the TCRdb copy retains only in-frame clones and omits some. V and J calls plus clone size are reproduced from that table; the DNA served to infer D and trimming. The sample holds 200,000 to 250,000 clones; 84% are singletons and the top ten take 9.7%. The CDR3 length is 13 residues. V gave up 8 bases and J gave up 1 base; unmatched junction bases: 0. Germline CDR1 MNHEY, CDR2 SVGAGI. The material sequenced was peripheral blood. The rearrangement uses TRBV6-5 and TRBJ2-3; 10 bases align to TRBD1. This TCR was sampled from a man aged 45-65 years with active or convalescent COVID-19. CDR3 coding DNA: TGTGCCAGCGGGACAGGGGGCACAGATACGCAGTATTTT. Amino acids: CASGTGGTDTQYF.